This TCR beta chain emerged from a study of regulatory T cells. Germline V gene data show CDR1 as SEHNR and CDR2 as FQNEAQ (reference sequence). J was trimmed by 7 bases and V by 6 bases; bases with no gene match: 7. The CDR3 extends over 14 amino acids. Patients aged 2 to 39 years had fewer naive and more memory CD4+ and CD8+ T cells. About this clone itself: Antigen: not known.

Primers: 52 TRBV forward and 13 TRBJ reverse. Here immunoSEQ multiplex PCR was the method, and the copy in TCRdb shows in-frame clones only, minus some. The sample consists of around 6,300 clones, roughly 80% of them appearing once. Study-wide results and caveats: In patients, unique TRB V-J pairs were restricted and V/J usage skewed, especially in Tregs. Patient CD8+ T cells trended nonsignificantly toward lower Shannon entropy than control CD8+ cells.

Sequenced input: CD8+ T cells sorted from blood. This receptor was identified in a child under 18 with CD3G deficiency. The J gene is TRBJ2-3, the V gene TRBV7-9; 10 bases are shared with TRBD2. The CDR3 reads CASSESSGSNTQYF. The CDR3 bases are TGTGCCAGCAGTGAGTCTAGCGGGAGTAATACGCAGTATTTT.